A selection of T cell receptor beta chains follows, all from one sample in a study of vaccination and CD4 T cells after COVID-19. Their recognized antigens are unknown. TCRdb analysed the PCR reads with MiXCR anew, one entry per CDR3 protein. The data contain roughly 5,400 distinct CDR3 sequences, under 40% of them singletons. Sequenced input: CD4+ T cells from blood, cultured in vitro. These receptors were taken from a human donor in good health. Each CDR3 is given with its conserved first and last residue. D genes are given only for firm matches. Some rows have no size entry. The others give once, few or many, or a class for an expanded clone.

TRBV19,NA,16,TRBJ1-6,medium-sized,CASIRDNNAYNSPLHF,TGTGCCAGTATCCGGGACAACAACGCCTATAATTCACCCCTCCACTTT
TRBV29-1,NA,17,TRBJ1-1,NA,CSVLPTRASPVNTEAFF,TGCAGCGTTCTACCCACCAGGGCTTCTCCGGTGAACACTGAAGCTTTCTTT
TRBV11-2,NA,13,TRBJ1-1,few,CASSPIQHTEAFF,TGTGCCAGCAGCCCGATACAGCACACTGAAGCTTTCTTT
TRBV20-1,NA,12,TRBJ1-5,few,CSALMVGQPQHF,TGCAGTGCACTGATGGTGGGGCAGCCCCAGCATTTT
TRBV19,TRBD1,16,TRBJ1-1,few,CASNWGQPRQGPEAFF,TGTGCCAGTAATTGGGGGCAGCCAAGACAGGGGCCTGAAGCTTTCTTT
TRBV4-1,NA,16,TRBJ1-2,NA,CASSQEAWQGNYGYTF,TGCGCCAGCAGCCAAGAGGCGTGGCAGGGGAACTATGGCTACACCTTC
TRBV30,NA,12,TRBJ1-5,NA,CAWSGVKAPQHF,TGTGCCTGGAGTGGCGTGAAAGCACCCCAGCATTTT
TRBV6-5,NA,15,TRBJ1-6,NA,CASSYSVGYNSPLHF,TGTGCCAGCAGTTACAGCGTAGGGTATAATTCACCCCTCCACTTT
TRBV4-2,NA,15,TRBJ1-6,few,CASSQRRGDNSPLHF,TGTGCCAGCAGCCAAAGGCGGGGAGACAATTCACCCCTCCACTTT
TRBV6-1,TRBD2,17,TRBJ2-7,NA,CASSGVNGLAAIYEQYF,TGTGCCAGCAGTGGGGTTAATGGACTAGCGGCAATTTACGAGCAGTACTTC
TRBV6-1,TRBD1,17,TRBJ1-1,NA,CASRIGQGKLMNTEAFF,TGTGCCAGCAGGATCGGACAGGGGAAACTTATGAACACTGAAGCTTTCTTT
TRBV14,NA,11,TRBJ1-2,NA,CASSQAGGPTF,TGTGCCAGCAGCCAAGCCGGGGGGCCTACCTTC
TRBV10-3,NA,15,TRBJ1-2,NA,CAISESPGQYYGYTF,TGTGCCATCAGTGAGTCCCCAGGCCAATACTATGGCTACACCTTC
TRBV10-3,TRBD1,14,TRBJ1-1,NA,CAISGDRGNTEAFF,TGTGCCATCTCTGGGGACAGGGGGAACACTGAAGCTTTCTTT
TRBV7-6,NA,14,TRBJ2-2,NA,CASSRGPDRGELFF,TGTGCCAGCAGCCGCGGACCCGACCGAGGGGAGCTGTTTTTT
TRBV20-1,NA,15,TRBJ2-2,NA,CSAKPKAGGAGELFF,TGCAGTGCTAAGCCAAAGGCAGGTGGTGCCGGGGAGCTGTTTTTT
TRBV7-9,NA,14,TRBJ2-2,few,CASSLAGNTGELFF,TGTGCCAGCAGCTTAGCAGGGAACACCGGGGAGCTGTTTTTT